These 29 T cell receptor beta chains were sequenced from one sample in a study of cytomegalovirus exposure and HLA in healthy donors. The PCR had 60 Vbeta and 13 Jbeta primers. The table came from immunoSEQ multiplex PCR; TCRdb's copy has only in-frame clones and leaves some out. The data hold about 150,000 clones, with about 80% observed a single time. The source material was PBMCs. These TCRs come from a woman aged 50 to 60 in good health and CMV-seropositive.

This clone was recorded a few times. Other DNA sequences within the sample encode an identical CDR3. V and J are TRBV6-5 and TRBJ1-1, with a tentative D call TRBD1 (6 bases). The germline CDR1 and CDR2 sequences are MNHEY and SVGAGI. Trimming left V 0 bases short and J 5 bases short, with 7 bases between. The CDR3 contains 13 residues. CDR3 loop: CASSYSGGTEAFF. The CDR3 DNA follows: TGTGCCAGCAGTTACTCAGGGGGAACTGAAGCTTTCTTT.

This clone occurred once. The chain uses TRBV7-2 and TRBJ2-7; 10 nucleotides agree with TRBD2. Germline V gene lookup returns CDR1 SGHTA and CDR2 FQGNSA. This CDR3 region has 14 residues. The junction had 8 bases not matched to a gene; V was cut back by 5 bases and J by 7 bases. CDR3 DNA: TGTGCCAGCAGCAAAAGCGGGGGGGCGGGAGAGCAGTACTTC. Its translation: CASSKSGGAGEQYF.

V gene TRBV13 combines with J gene TRBJ2-1, with D maybe TRBD2 (6 bases). Deletions cut 5 bases from V and 7 bases from J, with 12 bases between. Germline CDR1 PRHDT, CDR2 FYEKMQ (reference sequence). The length of the CDR3 is 13 residues. The CDR3 here is CASSKVAGNEQFF. CDR3 DNA: TGTGCCAGCAGCAAAGTGGCGGGGAATGAGCAGTTCTTC.

V gene TRBV13 combines with J gene TRBJ2-3; a possible D gene is TRBD2 (5 bases). The CDR3 is 17 amino acids. V lost 5 bases to trimming and J lost 6 bases, with 24 bases between them. Per the germline V gene, CDR1 is PRHDT and CDR2 is FYEKMQ (reference sequence). The CDR3 region is CASSPIVREPLGDTQYF. The CDR3 bases are TGTGCCAGCAGCCCGATAGTAAGGGAGCCCCTCGGGGATACGCAGTATTTT.

J is TRBJ1-1 and V is TRBV12-5; no clear D gene. Trimming took 6 bases from V and 0 from J, leaving 11 bases between them. Germline-derived CDR1 and CDR2 are LGHNT and FRNRAP. The CDR3 totals 14 residues. CDR3 DNA sequence: TGTGCTAGTGGCACGGGAGGAATGAACACTGAAGCTTTCTTT. It encodes CASGTGGMNTEAFF.

The J gene is TRBJ1-5, the V gene TRBV2; TRBD1 aligns across 8 bases. The CDR3 has 16 amino acids. The ends lost 0 bases at V and 9 bases at J; junction bases unmatched: 10. The germline V gene encodes CDR1 SNHLY and CDR2 FYNNEI. CDR3 coding DNA: TGTGCCAGCAGTGAAGCTGGGACAGGAAATATGTGGCCCCAGCATTTT. Residues: CASSEAGTGNMWPQHF.

The rearrangement joins TRBV4-3 to TRBJ1-4, with D unresolved. This CDR3 is built from 14 residues. V lost 0 bases and J 4 bases, leaving 6 bases between the germline ends. CDR1 is LGHNA, CDR2 YSLEER, per germline. This CDR3 reads CASSQERHNEKLFF. The CDR3, as DNA: TGCGCCAGCAGCCAAGAGCGACATAATGAAAAACTGTTTTTT.

V usage is TRBV4-2 and J usage is TRBJ1-3; 10 nucleotides align to TRBD1. The CDR3 is 18 residues long. Germline CDR1 is LGHNA and CDR2 is YNFKEQ. J gave up 6 bases and V 0 bases, and 11 bases lay outside the gene matches. In nucleotides, the CDR3 is TGTGCCAGCAGCCAAGAAGGGAGGGGGACAGGGGCACCAAACACCATATATTTT. Its translation is CASSQEGRGTGAPNTIYF.

The chain links TRBV5-1 to TRBJ2-5; tentative D call: TRBD1 (5 bases). Germline V gives CDR1 SGHRS, CDR2 YFSETQ. Deletions cut 2 bases from V and 5 bases from J, with 13 bases between. The CDR3 runs to 14 residues. In DNA, the CDR3 is TGCGCCAGCAGCTTTTTGGGGCTAGGGGAGACCCAGTACTTC. Residues: CASSFLGLGETQYF.

With respect to this clone: A junction end diverges from the germline sequence, so it may reflect a read error. The chain carries TRBV13 and TRBJ1-6; D not certain. Germline V CDR1 and CDR2: PRHDT, FYEKMQ (reference sequence). This CDR3 spans 14 amino acids. In nucleotides, the CDR3 is TGTGCCAGCAGCTTAGGCGCAACCCCGAGTGAATGCTTTTTT. Its protein product is CASSLGATPSECFF.

The chain recombines TRBV4-1 with TRBJ2-1; 8 nucleotides agree with TRBD2. The CDR3 extends over 16 amino acids. Germline CDR1 reads MGHRA; CDR2 reads YSYEKL. The J segment lost 0 bases and the V segment lost 0 bases, leaving 1 base of the junction unmatched. CDR3: CASSQEAGGSYNEQFF. CDR3 sequence (DNA): TGCGCCAGCAGCCAAGAGGCGGGAGGCTCCTACAATGAGCAGTTCTTC.

This clone has only one observation. The rearrangement links TRBV6-5 to TRBJ2-2; tentative D call: TRBD1 (5 bases). V was cut by 7 bases and J by 8 bases, with 17 bases left in between. CDR1 and CDR2 from the germline V gene are MNHEY and SVGAGI. The CDR3 runs 14 residues. In DNA, the CDR3 is TGTGCCAGCAACCTAAGGAAAGGGGCGGGGGAGCTGTTTTTT. Amino acid sequence: CASNLRKGAGELFF.

This clone was observed once. The chain combines TRBV30 with TRBJ2-7; TRBD1 aligns across 7 bases. The CDR3 runs to 13 residues. CDR1 is GTSNPN, CDR2 SVGIG, per germline (reference sequence). The J segment lost 2 bases and the V segment lost 1 base, leaving 2 bases of the junction unmatched. The CDR3 spells CAWSGGTAYEQYF. CDR3 sequence (DNA): TGTGCCTGGAGTGGAGGGACAGCCTACGAGCAGTACTTC. Full variable domain (remainder filled in from reference TRBV30 and TRBJ2-7): SQTIHQWPATLVQPVGSPLSLECTVEGTSNPNLYWYRQAAGRGLQLLFYSVGIGQISSEVPQNLSASRPQDRQFILSSKKLLLSDSGFYLCAWSGGTAYEQYFGPGTRLTVT.

V gene TRBV18 combines with J gene TRBJ2-3; 8 bases are a match to TRBD2. The germline CDR1 and CDR2 sequences are KGHSH and LQKENI. CDR3 length: 13 amino acids. The ends lost 6 bases at V and 4 bases at J; junction bases unmatched: 3. The CDR3 is CASSPGGSDTQYF. CDR3 DNA sequence: TGTGCCAGCTCTCCGGGGGGGTCAGATACGCAGTATTTT.

The CDR3 DNA reads as TGTGCCAGCAGCGAGGGACTTCCCCCCGGGGAGCTGTTTTTT. It translates to CASSEGLPPGELFF. This chain links TRBV7-2 with TRBJ2-2; D is possibly TRBD2 (6 bases). Germline V lookup: CDR1 SGHTA, CDR2 FQGNSA. Trimming removed 5 bases from V and 6 bases from J, with 13 bases in between. The CDR3 contains 14 residues.

This clone has more than one count but fewer than ten. J is TRBJ2-2 and V is TRBV28; TRBD2 matches at 7 bases. Looked up from germline, CDR1 is MDHEN and CDR2 is SYDVKM. After removal of 10 bases from V and 4 bases from J, the junction contained 6 bases not matched to a gene. CDR3 length: 13 amino acids. This chain's CDR3 is CAMGLRGTGELFF. Here the CDR3 DNA reads TGTGCCATGGGACTACGGGGCACCGGGGAGCTGTTTTTT.

The rearrangement links TRBV6-5 to TRBJ2-3; TRBD2 might be the D (5 bases). The ends were cut back, 6 bases at V and 5 bases at J, with 15 bases in the middle. Germline CDR1 MNHEY, CDR2 SVGAGI. CDR3 length: 14 residues. CDR3 sequence reads: CASSPGGPEDTQYF. In DNA form, the CDR3 reads TGTGCCAGCAGCCCCGGCGGGCCGGAAGATACGCAGTATTTT.

CDR3 sequence reads: CANRQGRNTGELFF. The CDR3, as DNA: TGTGCCAATAGACAGGGGAGAAACACCGGGGAGCTGTTTTTT. The chain recombines TRBV6-1 with TRBJ2-2; 8 nucleotides match TRBD1. V lost 10 bases and J lost 2; bases outside the gene matches: 6. Germline CDR1 reads MNHNS; CDR2 reads SASEGT. This CDR3 has 14 amino acids.

This clone was seen more than once but under ten times. This chain joins TRBV11-2 and TRBJ2-7; TRBD1 matches at 7 bases. V shed 5 bases, J shed 0 bases, and the junction held 10 bases outside the gene matches. CDR3 length: 16 residues. Per the germline V gene, CDR1 is SGHAT and CDR2 is FQNNGV. CDR3 DNA sequence: TGTGCCAGCAGCCAACCGACAGGGACGGGCTCCTACGAGCAGTACTTC. As protein: CASSQPTGTGSYEQYF.

The rearrangement joins TRBV28 to TRBJ1-3, with 8 bases identical to TRBD1. Per the germline V gene, CDR1 is MDHEN and CDR2 is SYDVKM. The CDR3 runs to 15 residues. Trimming at V came to 6 bases and at J to 7 bases, leaving 11 bases not matched to a gene. CDR3 protein: CASRPGQGALNTIYF. CDR3 sequence (DNA): TGTGCCAGCAGACCCGGACAGGGCGCCCTGAACACCATATATTTT.

The rearrangement joins TRBV9 to TRBJ2-2, with TRBD2 matching over 12 bases. V shed 3 bases and J 7 bases; nucleotides not matched to a gene: 7. Germline V gene data show CDR1 as SGDLS and CDR2 as YYNGEE. The CDR3 contains 16 residues. The CDR3 DNA follows: TGTGCCAGCAGCGGTCTAGCGGGGGGGCAAGGCGGGGAGCTGTTTTTT. Translation gives CASSGLAGGQGGELFF. Filled out from reference TRBV9 and TRBJ2-2, the complete variable domain reads DSGVTQTPKHLITATGQRVTLRCSPRSGDLSVYWYQQSLDQGLQFLIQYYNGEERAKGNILERFSAQQFPDLHSELNLSSLELGDSALYFCASSGLAGGQGGELFFGEGSRLTVL.

The V call is TRBV10-3, the J call TRBJ1-3; weak D call: TRBD1 (6 bases). Trimming shortened V by 10 bases and J by 4 bases, and 14 bases separated the two germline ends. This CDR3 spans 13 amino acids. Per the germline V gene, CDR1 is ENHRY and CDR2 is SYGVKD. The CDR3 loop is CATYGGPGNTIYF. CDR3 nucleotide sequence: TGTGCCACCTACGGGGGGCCCGGAAACACCATATATTTT.

The chain has TRBV30 and TRBJ2-7; D remains ambiguous. The V gene lost 0 bases and the J gene lost 6 bases, with 12 bases spanning the gap. The CDR3 contains 13 residues. Per the germline V gene, CDR1 is GTSNPN and CDR2 is SVGIG (reference sequence). CDR3 loop: CAWSVRSVTEQYF. The CDR3 nucleotides are TGTGCCTGGAGTGTACGTTCGGTAACCGAGCAGTACTTC.

The CDR3, as DNA: TGTGCCACCAACAGGGGGCTGGGATCATACAATGAGCAGTTCTTC. Translation: CATNRGLGSYNEQFF. This chain uses TRBV7-9 with TRBJ2-1; the match to TRBD1 covers 9 bases. The CDR3 is made up of 15 amino acids. V was clipped by 10 bases and J by 4 bases; unmatched bases: 11. The germline V gene encodes CDR1 SEHNR and CDR2 FQNEAQ (reference sequence). The entire variable domain, with the rest obtained from reference TRBV7-9 and TRBJ2-1, is as follows: DTGVSQNPRHKITKRGQNVTFRCDPISEHNRLYWYRQTLGQGPEFLTYFQNEAQLEKSRLLSDRFSAERPKGSFSTLEIQRTEQGDSAMYLCATNRGLGSYNEQFFGPGTRLTVL.

The chain's CDR3 is CASSVGPGTGVGNEQFF. The CDR3 DNA sequence: TGCGCCAGCAGTGTGGGCCCCGGGACAGGGGTGGGAAATGAGCAGTTCTTC. This rearrangement joins TRBV5-1 to TRBJ2-1; TRBD1 agrees at 10 bases. The germline gives CDR1 SGHRS, CDR2 YFSETQ. This CDR3 has 17 amino acids. The V segment lost 5 bases and the J segment 7 bases; nucleotides outside the gene matches: 15. Looking up the rest from reference TRBV5-1 and TRBJ2-1 gives the full variable domain: KAGVTQTPRYLIKTRGQQVTLSCSPISGHRSVSWYQQTPGQGLQFLFEYFSETQRNKGNFPGRFSGRQFSNSRSEMNVSTLELGDSALYLCASSVGPGTGVGNEQFFGPGTRLTVL.

The chain couples TRBV6-5 to TRBJ1-3; D remains unclear. The germline V gene encodes CDR1 MNHEY and CDR2 SVGAGI. This CDR3 comprises 15 residues. V lost 2 bases, J lost 0 bases, and 8 bases lay in between. The CDR3 loop reads CASSYKILSGNTIYF. The CDR3 nucleotides read TGTGCCAGCAGTTACAAAATACTCTCTGGAAACACCATATATTTT.

The rearrangement uses TRBV6-6 and TRBJ2-7, with D perhaps matching TRBD2 (6 bases). There are 13 residues in the CDR3. With 4 bases removed from V and 2 bases from J, the gap between germline ends came to 9 bases. CDR1 and CDR2 (germline): MNHNY, SVGAGI (reference sequence). This CDR3 reads CASSFPGAYEQYF. CDR3 bases: TGTGCCAGCAGTTTCCCGGGGGCCTACGAGCAGTACTTC.

This chain links TRBV6-6 with TRBJ2-1; D might be TRBD1 (6 bases). V was cut by 0 bases and J by 10 bases, with 10 bases left in between. Germline V gene sequence: CDR1 MNHNY, CDR2 SVGAGI (reference sequence). The CDR3 is 13 amino acids. The CDR3: CASSYSNRDEQFF. CDR3 sequence (DNA): TGTGCCAGCAGTTACTCGAACAGGGACGAGCAGTTCTTC.

With respect to this clone: Other DNA sequences in this specimen translate into the identical CDR3. The DNA for the CDR3 is TGTGCCAGCAGCTTAAACAGAAACACTGAAGCTTTCTTT. This gives the protein CASSLNRNTEAFF. This chain links TRBV7-2 with TRBJ1-1, with no clear D. Germline assignment: CDR1 SGHTA and CDR2 FQGNSA. The ends were cut back, 2 bases at V and 2 bases at J, with 6 bases in the middle. This CDR3 comprises 13 residues. The full variable domain, in which reference TRBV7-2 and TRBJ1-1 provide the parts outside the CDR3, is GAGVSQSPSNKVTEKGKDVELRCDPISGHTALYWYRQSLGQGLEFLIYFQGNSAPDKSGLPSDRFSAERTGGSVSTLTIQRTQQEDSAVYLCASSLNRNTEAFFGQGTRLTVV.